Listed below are T cell receptor beta chains from one sample, sequenced in a study of vaccination effects on CD4 cells after COVID-19. The antigens for these receptors are not known. Method: immunoSEQ multiplex PCR; TCRdb's copy keeps in-frame clones and lacks some. The table records approximately 74,000 clones, roughly 74% of them present only once. This specimen consisted of CD4+ T cells from PBMCs cultured with HCoV-NL63 spike peptides, obtained before COVID-19 vaccination. These receptors came from a human donor who received a COVID-19 vaccine. The conserved cysteine and the conserved F or W are not part of the CDR3 here. D genes are given only for firm matches. Clone size is given for some rows only: seen once, a few or many times, or a class if the clone is expanded.

>TRBJ2-3|.|11|TRBV7-8|.
ASSLARVDTQY
>TRBJ2-2|.|13|TRBV19|.
ASSFTGDFTGELF
>TRBJ2-3|few|13|TRBV2|TRBD1
ASSPGQMITDTQY
>TRBJ2-4|.|14|TRBV5-6|TRBD1
ASSPDRDLAKNIQY
>TRBJ2-1|few|11|TRBV5-8|.
ASSLSHNNEQF
>TRBJ1-2|.|13|TRBV9|.
ASSVGTGGAYGYT
>TRBJ1-2|few|14|TRBV4-1|.
ASSQVTGGLHYGYT
>TRBJ1-1|.|14|TRBV7-3|.
ASSLSGGGVNTEAF
>TRBJ2-5|.|13|TRBV6-5|.
ASSTKGGGRKTQY
>TRBJ1-5|.|12|TRBV5-1|.
ASSPGDSDQPQH
>TRBJ2-2|.|12|TRBV6-5|.
ASTRSWNTGELF
>TRBJ2-3|.|11|TRBV27|TRBD2
ASKRTSGNTQY
>TRBJ1-1|.|14|TRBV3-1/TRBV3-2|.
ASSQVQGRWHTEAF